This T cell receptor beta chain was sequenced for a study of spatial heterogeneity in lung cancer. Study-wide points: Relative to follow-up, resection was when ubiquitous expanded tumor TCRs appeared more in blood.

Time point reported: blood at routine non-recurrence follow-up after resection. Tumor, nontumor lung or frozen PBMC supplied whole RNA, sequenced without sorting. TCRdb reprocessed the 5' RACE reads with MiXCR, giving one entry per CDR3 protein. The sample holds around 110,000 distinct CDR3 sequences, more than 10% seen once. In the case of this clonotype: As yet, its antigen is unknown.

After removal of 4 bases from V and 7 bases from J, the junction contained 3 bases not matched to a gene. This CDR3 comprises 13 residues. Germline V CDR1 and CDR2: SGHTA, FQGNSA. The receptor's source is a male donor with early-stage non-small cell lung cancer. Sequences were derived from PBMCs, sampled at follow-up. The rearrangement uses TRBV7-2 and TRBJ2-1; 8 bases match TRBD1. CDR3 DNA: TGTGCCAGCAGCTCGAGGACAGGGAATGAGCAGTTCTTC. Protein sequence: CASSSRTGNEQFF.